This T cell receptor beta chain was sequenced for a study of CD8+ T cells in alopecia areata. Extracted from the samples, RNA was reverse transcribed into cDNA to serve as the sequencing template. Sequenced by immunoSEQ multiplex PCR; TCRdb stores in-frame clones only, minus some. The repertoire has about 23,000 clones, about 47% of them found once; the top ten carry around a third. Trimming removed 4 bases from V and 4 bases from J, with 11 bases in between. Per germline, CDR1 SQVTM and CDR2 ANQGSEA. CDR3 size: 12 residues. Alopecia areata patients provided lesional scalp punch biopsies and peripheral blood.

The sequencing sample was made of NKG2D-high CD8+ T cells sorted from blood. The receptor comes from a human donor with alopecia areata. The chain carries TRBV29-1 and TRBJ2-7; D perhaps matches TRBD2 (5 bases). CDR3 protein: CSVVEGLYEQYF. The CDR3 bases are TGCAGCGTTGTTGAGGGCCTTTACGAGCAGTACTTC.